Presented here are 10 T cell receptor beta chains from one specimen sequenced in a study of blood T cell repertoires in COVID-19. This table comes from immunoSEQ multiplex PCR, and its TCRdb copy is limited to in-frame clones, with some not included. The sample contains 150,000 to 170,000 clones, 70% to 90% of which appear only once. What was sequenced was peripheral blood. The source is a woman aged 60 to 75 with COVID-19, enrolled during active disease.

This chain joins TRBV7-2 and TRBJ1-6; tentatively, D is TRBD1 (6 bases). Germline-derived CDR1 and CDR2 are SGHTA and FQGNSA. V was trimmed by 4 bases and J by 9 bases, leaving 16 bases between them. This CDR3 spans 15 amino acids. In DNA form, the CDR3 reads TGTGCCAGCAGCTCCGGACAGATTAGGGGTTCACCCCTCCACTTT. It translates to CASSSGQIRGSPLHF.

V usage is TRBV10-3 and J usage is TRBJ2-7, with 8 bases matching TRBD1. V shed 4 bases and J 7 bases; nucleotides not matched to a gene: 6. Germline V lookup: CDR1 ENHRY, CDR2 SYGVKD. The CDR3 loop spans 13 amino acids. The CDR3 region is CAISGTGRREQYF. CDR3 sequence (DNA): TGTGCCATCAGTGGGACAGGGAGAAGAGAGCAGTACTTC.

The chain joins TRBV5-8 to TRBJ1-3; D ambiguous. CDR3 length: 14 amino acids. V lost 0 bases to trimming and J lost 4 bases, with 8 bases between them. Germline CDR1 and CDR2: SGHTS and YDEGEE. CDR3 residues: CASSLGGIGNTIYF. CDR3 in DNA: TGTGCCAGCAGCTTGGGAGGGATCGGAAACACCATATATTTT.

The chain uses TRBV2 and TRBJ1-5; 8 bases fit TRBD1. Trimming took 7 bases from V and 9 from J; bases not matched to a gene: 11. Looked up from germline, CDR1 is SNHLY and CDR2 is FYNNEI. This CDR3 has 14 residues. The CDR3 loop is CASKGLTGAGPQHF. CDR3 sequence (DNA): TGTGCCAGCAAAGGGTTGACAGGGGCAGGGCCCCAGCATTTT.

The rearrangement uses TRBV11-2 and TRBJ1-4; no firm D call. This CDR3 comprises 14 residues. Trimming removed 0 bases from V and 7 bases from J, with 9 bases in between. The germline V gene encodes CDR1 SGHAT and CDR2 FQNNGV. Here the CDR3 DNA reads TGTGCCAGCAGCTTAGAGCGGTGGCCTGAAAAACTGTTTTTT. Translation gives CASSLERWPEKLFF. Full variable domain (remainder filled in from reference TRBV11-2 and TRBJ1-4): EAGVAQSPRYKIIEKRQSVAFWCNPISGHATLYWYQQILGQGPKLLIQFQNNGVVDDSQLPKDRFSAERLKGVDSTLKIQPAKLEDSAVYLCASSLERWPEKLFFGSGTQLSVL.

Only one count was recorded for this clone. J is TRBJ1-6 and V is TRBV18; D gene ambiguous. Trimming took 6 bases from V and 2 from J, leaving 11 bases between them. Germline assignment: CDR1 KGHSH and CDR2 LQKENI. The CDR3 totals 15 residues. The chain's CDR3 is CASSQRGPYNSPLHF. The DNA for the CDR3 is TGTGCCAGCTCTCAGAGAGGCCCCTATAATTCACCCCTCCACTTT.

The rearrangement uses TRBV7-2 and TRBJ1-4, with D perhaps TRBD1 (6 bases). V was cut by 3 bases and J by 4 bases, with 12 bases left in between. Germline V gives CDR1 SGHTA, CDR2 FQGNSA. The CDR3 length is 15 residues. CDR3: CASSFRKQGNEKLFF. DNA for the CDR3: TGTGCCAGCAGCTTCCGGAAACAGGGTAATGAAAAACTGTTTTTT. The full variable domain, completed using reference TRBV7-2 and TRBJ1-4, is GAGVSQSPSNKVTEKGKDVELRCDPISGHTALYWYRQSLGQGLEFLIYFQGNSAPDKSGLPSDRFSAERTGGSVSTLTIQRTQQEDSAVYLCASSFRKQGNEKLFFGSGTQLSVL.

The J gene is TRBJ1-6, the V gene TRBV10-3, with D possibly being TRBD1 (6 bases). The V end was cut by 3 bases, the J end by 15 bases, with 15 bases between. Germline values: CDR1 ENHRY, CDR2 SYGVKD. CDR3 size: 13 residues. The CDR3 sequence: CAISDLQGKNLHF. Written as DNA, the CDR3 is TGTGCCATCAGTGACTTACAGGGAAAAAACCTCCACTTT.

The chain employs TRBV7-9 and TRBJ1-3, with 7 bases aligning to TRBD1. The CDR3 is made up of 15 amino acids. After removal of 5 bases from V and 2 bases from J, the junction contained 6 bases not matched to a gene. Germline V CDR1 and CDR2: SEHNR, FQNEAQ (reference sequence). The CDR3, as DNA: TGTGCCAGCAGCAGAATGACAGGGACTGGAAACACCATATATTTT. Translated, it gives CASSRMTGTGNTIYF. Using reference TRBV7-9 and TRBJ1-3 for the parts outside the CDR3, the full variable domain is DTGVSQNPRHKITKRGQNVTFRCDPISEHNRLYWYRQTLGQGPEFLTYFQNEAQLEKSRLLSDRFSAERPKGSFSTLEIQRTEQGDSAMYLCASSRMTGTGNTIYFGEGSWLTVV.

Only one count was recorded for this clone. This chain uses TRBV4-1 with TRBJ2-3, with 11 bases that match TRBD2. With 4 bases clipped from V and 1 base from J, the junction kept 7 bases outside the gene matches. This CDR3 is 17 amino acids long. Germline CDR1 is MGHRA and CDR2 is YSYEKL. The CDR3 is CASSPIKTSGGTDTQYF. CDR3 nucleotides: TGCGCCAGCAGCCCTATTAAGACTAGCGGGGGCACAGATACGCAGTATTTT.